The 31 T cell receptor beta chains listed next were all sequenced from one sample in a study of cytomegalovirus exposure and HLA in healthy donors. Amplification used 60 Vbeta primers and 13 Jbeta primers. The data were produced by immunoSEQ multiplex PCR, yet TCRdb's version contains in-frame clones alone and is incomplete. Of about 160,000 clones in the sample, 65% to 80% were seen once. Sequenced: PBMCs. The origin of the receptors is a woman between 25 and 40 years old in good health and CMV-seronegative.

This clone was seen more than once but under ten times. This chain connects TRBV20-1 to TRBJ2-7; D is unclear. In germline, CDR1 is DFQATT, CDR2 SNEGSKA (reference sequence). Between the trimmed V and J ends, which lost 3 bases and 5 bases, there was a span of 8 bases. The CDR3 is 11 amino acids. The CDR3 DNA reads as TGCAGTGCTAGTTTAAGAGACGAGCAGTACTTC. It specifies CSASLRDEQYF.

This clone was seen only a few times. The chain has TRBV30 and TRBJ1-2; D possibly corresponds to TRBD1 (5 bases). The CDR3 has 15 residues. From germline, CDR1 is GTSNPN and CDR2 SVGIG (reference sequence). V was pared by 1 base and J by 4 bases, with 16 bases between. The CDR3 protein is CAWSGAAARGYGYTF. CDR3 DNA sequence: TGTGCCTGGAGTGGGGCGGCGGCAAGGGGCTATGGCTACACCTTC.

The sample holds one count of this clone. The CDR3 DNA reads TGTGCCACCAGCAGAGATGAAACAGGGGTAGGAAACACCATATATTTT. Its protein is CATSRDETGVGNTIYF. The rearrangement links TRBV15 to TRBJ1-3; 7 bases line up with TRBD1. The CDR3 loop spans 16 amino acids. V shed 0 bases and J 4 bases; nucleotides not matched to a gene: 6. Germline values: CDR1 LNHNV, CDR2 YYDKDF (reference sequence).

The genes are TRBV15 and TRBJ2-2; 11 bases align to TRBD2. Germline V CDR1 and CDR2: LNHNV, YYDKDF (reference sequence). CDR3 length: 17 amino acids. Unmatched junction bases numbered 3, after V lost 1 base and J lost 2 bases. CDR3 amino acids: CATSRASGRLNTGELFF. The DNA for the CDR3 is TGTGCCACCAGCAGAGCTAGCGGGAGGCTCAACACCGGGGAGCTGTTTTTT.

The chain recombines TRBV6-5 with TRBJ2-7; no reliable D call. This CDR3 is built from 11 residues. Deletions cut 2 bases from V and 6 bases from J, with 5 bases between. Germline V gene data show CDR1 as MNHEY and CDR2 as SVGAGI. CDR3 loop: CASSYVSEQYF. CDR3 nucleotides: TGTGCCAGCAGTTACGTCTCCGAGCAGTACTTC.

This clone was detected once. This chain connects TRBV6-1 to TRBJ1-2; D is unresolved. The CDR3 loop spans 14 amino acids. The V end was cut by 3 bases, the J end by 4 bases, with 12 bases between. CDR1 MNHNS and CDR2 SASEGT come from the germline V gene. Here the CDR3 DNA reads TGTGCCAGCAGTGACTCCCTAAGTACCTATGGCTACACCTTC. This codes for CASSDSLSTYGYTF.

The chain joins TRBV2 to TRBJ1-1; D might be TRBD1 (6 bases). The germline gives CDR1 SNHLY, CDR2 FYNNEI. The CDR3 spans 14 residues. Trimming took off 7 bases at V and 3 bases at J, with 15 bases between the two ends. CDR3 nucleotide sequence: TGTGCCAGCAAGGGGGGGCCTAAGGACACTGAAGCTTTCTTT. It is translated as CASKGGPKDTEAFF.

This clone has only a few counts. V usage is TRBV7-2 and J usage is TRBJ2-1, with D unresolved. CDR1 SGHTA and CDR2 FQGNSA come from the germline V gene. This CDR3 comprises 15 residues. The V gene lost 1 base and the J gene lost 2 bases, with 9 bases spanning the gap. The CDR3 region is CASSLDMAPYNEQFF. The CDR3 coding sequence is TGTGCCAGCAGCTTAGATATGGCCCCCTACAATGAGCAGTTCTTC.

This clone occurred once. This chain joins TRBV2 and TRBJ2-7; 10 nucleotides match TRBD2. CDR3 size: 14 residues. Germline CDR1 reads SNHLY; CDR2 reads FYNNEI. V lost 6 bases to trimming and J lost 4 bases; unmatched junction nucleotides: 6. DNA for the CDR3: TGTGCCAGCAGGGCTAGCGGGAGTTTATACGAGCAGTACTTC. It specifies CASRASGSLYEQYF.

The chain uses TRBV28 and TRBJ1-3, with D uncertain. With 2 bases removed from V and 9 bases from J, the gap between germline ends came to 11 bases. CDR3 length: 13 amino acids. Per germline, CDR1 MDHEN and CDR2 SYDVKM. The CDR3: CASSLDSLGTIYF. The DNA of the CDR3 is TGTGCCAGCAGTTTAGACTCGCTAGGCACCATATATTTT.

The chain combines TRBV19 with TRBJ1-5; 8 bases fit TRBD1. V trimming: 5 bases; J trimming: 4 bases; junction bases outside the gene matches: 7. The CDR3 length is 15 residues. CDR1 and CDR2 from the germline V gene are LNHDA and SQIVND (reference sequence). The CDR3 coding sequence is TGTGCCAGTAGTCCGCGGACAGGGACAAATCAGCCCCAGCATTTT. Amino acid sequence: CASSPRTGTNQPQHF.

The V call is TRBV5-1, the J call TRBJ2-1; 9 bases are a match to TRBD2. Trimming removed 0 bases from V and 4 bases from J; junction bases left unmatched: 8. Germline V gene lookup returns CDR1 SGHRS and CDR2 YFSETQ. This CDR3 has 17 residues. The CDR3 DNA reads TGCGCCAGCAGCTTGGCGGCTAGCGGGGACCTATACAATGAGCAGTTCTTC. Residues: CASSLAASGDLYNEQFF.

CDR3 sequence: CASNWAGSAGELFF. CDR3 sequence (DNA): TGTGCCAGTAATTGGGCAGGGTCGGCCGGGGAGCTGTTTTTT. The chain recombines TRBV19 with TRBJ2-2, with D perhaps matching TRBD1 (5 bases). Trimming stripped 7 bases from V and 6 bases from J, with 15 bases between. The CDR3 is 14 amino acids. Germline V gene lookup returns CDR1 LNHDA and CDR2 SQIVND (reference sequence).

The rearrangement links TRBV30 to TRBJ2-3, with TRBD1 as a possible D gene (5 bases). This CDR3 comprises 13 residues. Trimming removed 3 bases from V and 1 base from J, with 8 bases in between. Germline assignment: CDR1 GTSNPN and CDR2 SVGIG (reference sequence). CDR3 coding DNA: TGTGCCTGGAGGGGGCCCCGCACAGATACGCAGTATTTT. Translating gives CAWRGPRTDTQYF.

The chain carries TRBV7-9 and TRBJ2-7, with no clear D. Trimming pared 2 bases from V and 2 bases from J, leaving 7 bases between. CDR1 is SEHNR, CDR2 FQNEAQ, per germline (reference sequence). CDR3 length equals 13 residues. CDR3 residues: CASSLSVAYEQYF. CDR3 sequence (DNA): TGTGCCAGCAGCTTATCAGTCGCCTACGAGCAGTACTTC.

Only one count was recorded for this clone. The V gene is TRBV5-8, the J gene TRBJ2-3; D possibly corresponds to TRBD2 (5 bases). Germline CDR1 is SGHTS and CDR2 is YDEGEE. The germline V and J ends were trimmed by 4 bases and 2 bases, with 14 bases remaining between them. The CDR3 covers 15 residues. The CDR3 coding sequence is TGTGCCAGCAGCCCGGGGTACCAATACACAGATACGCAGTATTTT. It is translated as CASSPGYQYTDTQYF.

The J gene is TRBJ1-3, the V gene TRBV7-2; D is ambiguous. Germline V gene sequence: CDR1 SGHTA, CDR2 FQGNSA. Trimming shortened V by 5 bases and J by 5 bases, and 10 bases separated the two germline ends. The CDR3 length is 13 residues. The CDR3 loop reads CASSPTYRNTIYF. In nucleotides, the CDR3 is TGTGCCAGCAGCCCGACATATCGAAACACCATATATTTT.

This CDR3 is CASSWTILSGTHSYNEQFF. CDR3 DNA sequence: TGTGCCAGCAGCTGGACAATTCTTAGCGGGACGCACTCCTACAATGAGCAGTTCTTC. The chain has TRBV7-9 and TRBJ2-1, with 8 bases fitting TRBD2. CDR1 is SEHNR, CDR2 FQNEAQ, per germline (reference sequence). V dropped 4 bases and J dropped 0; count of bases not matched to a gene: 14. The CDR3 is made up of 19 amino acids.

The rearrangement links TRBV5-6 to TRBJ2-7; 8 bases are shared with TRBD1. The CDR3 length is 14 residues. Germline CDR1 reads SGHDT; CDR2 reads YYEEEE. The J segment lost 3 bases and the V segment lost 0 bases, leaving 2 bases of the junction unmatched. The CDR3 loop reads CASSLGTGIYEQYF. CDR3 in DNA: TGTGCCAGCAGCTTGGGGACAGGGATCTACGAGCAGTACTTC.

The V gene is TRBV28, the J gene TRBJ1-4; the D gene is possibly TRBD1 (5 bases). The V gene lost 5 bases and the J gene lost 0 bases, with 13 bases spanning the gap. This CDR3 is built from 16 residues. Germline V gene lookup returns CDR1 MDHEN and CDR2 SYDVKM. The CDR3, as DNA: TGTGCCAGCAGTGAAGCGGGGCCTGCAACTAATGAAAAACTGTTTTTT. This translates into CASSEAGPATNEKLFF. Based on the CDR3 plus reference TRBV28 and TRBJ1-4, the full variable domain is DVKVTQSSRYLVKRTGEKVFLECVQDMDHENMFWYRQDPGLGLRLIYFSYDVKMKEKGDIPEGYSVSREKKERFSLILESASTNQTSMYLCASSEAGPATNEKLFFGSGTQLSVL.

The sample holds one count of this clone. V usage is TRBV2 and J usage is TRBJ1-1, with D possibly matching TRBD1 (5 bases). The CDR3 consists of 12 residues. V lost 2 bases and J lost 7, with 8 bases in between. CDR1 and CDR2 from the germline V gene are SNHLY and FYNNEI. This CDR3 reads CASSERDYEAFF. The CDR3 coding sequence is TGTGCCAGCAGTGAAAGGGACTATGAAGCTTTCTTT.

The gene calls are TRBV30 and TRBJ1-1; D possibly corresponds to TRBD1 (6 bases). The germline CDR1 and CDR2 sequences are GTSNPN and SVGIG (reference sequence). Trimming took off 1 base at V and 7 bases at J, with 10 bases between the two ends. This CDR3 region has 12 residues. CDR3 in amino acids: CAWSEGEGEAFF. The DNA of the CDR3 is TGTGCCTGGAGTGAGGGGGAGGGTGAAGCTTTCTTT.

The J gene is TRBJ1-5, the V gene TRBV28; 9 bases are a match to TRBD1. V lost 2 bases, J lost 5 bases, and 7 bases stayed unmatched. Germline CDR1 MDHEN, CDR2 SYDVKM. CDR3 length: 16 residues. The CDR3 DNA sequence: TGTGCCAGCAGTTTAGAAACAGGGGGCGCTTATCAGCCCCAGCATTTT. As protein: CASSLETGGAYQPQHF.

The CDR3 DNA sequence: TGTGCCAGCAGTGCAGGGGTCTCTGGAAACACCATATATTTT. Protein: CASSAGVSGNTIYF. V usage is TRBV6-1 and J usage is TRBJ1-3, with a tentative D call TRBD1 (6 bases). V was cut by 4 bases and J by 0 bases, with 7 bases left in between. Germline loops: CDR1 MNHNS, CDR2 SASEGT. The CDR3 contains 14 residues.

The chain links TRBV19 to TRBJ1-1; TRBD1 is a possible D gene (6 bases). The CDR3 has 12 residues. The germline CDR1 and CDR2 sequences are LNHDA and SQIVND (reference sequence). V lost 8 bases and J 5 bases, leaving 12 bases between the germline ends. The CDR3 sequence: CASGRGATEAFF. CDR3 DNA sequence: TGTGCCAGTGGCCGGGGGGCGACTGAAGCTTTCTTT.

The chain uses TRBV28 and TRBJ2-2; D ambiguous. Germline assignment: CDR1 MDHEN and CDR2 SYDVKM. V was cut by 4 bases and J by 4 bases, with 7 bases left in between. This CDR3 region has 13 residues. The CDR3 nucleotides are TGTGCCAGCAGTTCGCCCGGCACCGGGGAGCTGTTTTTT. It codes for CASSSPGTGELFF.

The CDR3 loop is CAWSFGGGDTGELFF. CDR3 nucleotides: TGTGCCTGGAGTTTCGGCGGGGGGGACACCGGGGAGCTGTTTTTT. The V gene is TRBV30, the J gene TRBJ2-2; 9 bases fit TRBD2. The CDR3 length is 15 residues. Germline loops: CDR1 GTSNPN, CDR2 SVGIG (reference sequence). J gave up 3 bases and V 2 bases, and 4 bases lay outside the gene matches.

V gene TRBV7-3 combines with J gene TRBJ2-3; TRBD2 aligns across 7 bases. This CDR3 has 15 amino acids. Losses at the gene ends were 5 bases for V and 7 bases for J; bases not matched to a gene: 12. Germline V gene data show CDR1 as SGHTA and CDR2 as FQGTGA. In DNA, the CDR3 is TGTGCCAGCAGCGAAGGCGGGGGAAGCGACTATACGCAGTATTTT. This encodes CASSEGGGSDYTQYF.

The V gene is TRBV2, the J gene TRBJ2-1; D ambiguous. The CDR3 consists of 14 residues. Germline loops: CDR1 SNHLY, CDR2 FYNNEI. V was trimmed by 3 bases and J by 2 bases, leaving 8 bases between them. The CDR3 spells CASSDGQAYNEQFF. CDR3 bases: TGTGCCAGCAGTGATGGGCAGGCCTACAATGAGCAGTTCTTC.

V is TRBV5-4 and J is TRBJ2-1, with TRBD1 matching over 9 bases. This CDR3 comprises 15 residues. The V gene end was trimmed by 6 bases and the J gene end by 9 bases; junction bases not matched to a gene: 13. The germline V gene encodes CDR1 SGHNT and CDR2 YYREEE (reference sequence). CDR3 nucleotide sequence: TGTGCCAGCACCATGGGGACAGGGACGTTTGGTGAGCAGTTCTTC. Amino acids: CASTMGTGTFGEQFF.

The gene calls are TRBV30 and TRBJ2-7, with D perhaps TRBD1 (6 bases). CDR1 is GTSNPN, CDR2 SVGIG, per germline (reference sequence). V was cut by 0 bases and J by 4 bases, with 16 bases left in between. There are 15 residues in the CDR3. The CDR3 coding sequence is TGTGCCTGGAGTGTGGCCAGGGCAGGGGATTACGAGCAGTACTTC. Translation: CAWSVARAGDYEQYF.